This TCR beta chain was captured by sequencing in a study of breast tumors, draining lymph nodes, adjacent tissues. V was clipped by 5 bases and J by 4 bases, with 10 bases between them. Per germline, CDR1 KGHDR and CDR2 SFDVKD. The CDR3 is 13 amino acids. TCRdb independently ran MiXCR on the multiplex PCR reads; one entry per CDR3 protein. The sample lists approximately 60,000 distinct CDR3 sequences, around 52% occurring once. The source is a female donor with breast cancer. Some clones in this sample may be carry-over from other donors' samples. The specimen sequenced was breast tumor tissue. The V gene is TRBV24-1, the J gene TRBJ1-2; the D gene is possibly TRBD1 (6 bases). CDR3: CATSAGAPYGYTF. CDR3 DNA: TGTGCCACCAGTGCAGGGGCACCCTATGGCTACACCTTC.